The sequence of this TCR beta chain was determined in a study of blood T cells in healthy people across ages. This CDR3 has 14 residues. Unmatched junction bases numbered 8, after V lost 4 bases and J lost 12 bases. This clonotype was seen repeatedly, ten times or more. The second PCR ran about 6 to 12 cycles with a sample-barcoded 5' primer and J-beta primers. TCRdb processed the 5' RACE reads anew with MiXCR; each CDR3 protein has one entry. Of 1.5 million to 2 million distinct CDR3 sequences in the sample, roughly 28% were seen once. The sample was blood. This chain links TRBV12-3 or TRBV12-4 with TRBJ2-1; 11 bases map to TRBD2. The sequence was collected from a woman aged 25 to 39 in good health. The CDR3 spells CASSYSGRAIGQFF. The CDR3, as DNA: TGTGCCAGCAGTTATAGCGGGAGGGCCATCGGGCAGTTCTTC.